This TCR beta chain emerged from a study of T cells in localized non-small cell lung cancer. Findings and caveats of the study: Higher blood T cell density tracked longer overall survival. Sequencing covered just one tumor region, so heterogeneity cannot be ruled out. The greatest T cell clonality was found in uninvolved adjacent lung (higher than in tumor). Adjacent lung held a median around 58 of the top 100 tumor clones.

The CDR3 loop spans 14 amino acids. The V gene's germline CDR1 is KGHSH and CDR2 LQKENI. Unmatched junction bases numbered 5, after V lost 4 bases and J lost 8 bases. To note about this clone: Its specificity is not known.

The data were produced by immunoSEQ multiplex PCR, yet TCRdb's version contains in-frame clones alone and is incomplete. The profile shows tens of thousands of clones, 84% of them singletons. This TCR was sampled from a female donor of 60 years or more with stage I lung adenocarcinoma. The rearrangement links TRBV18 to TRBJ1-4; 9 bases align to TRBD1. The sample consisted of peripheral blood, taken before any cancer treatment. CDR3 residues: CASSHGTGTEKLFF. DNA for the CDR3: TGTGCCAGCTCACATGGGACAGGGACCGAAAAACTGTTTTTT.